The 30 T cell receptor beta chains below were found in one sample sequenced in a study of beta chain features in type 1 diabetes (dated by TCRdb to 2017 to 2018). The library was built by means of the immunoSEQ multiplex PCR assay. The entire isolated RNA was reverse transcribed using the High Capacity cDNA Reverse Transcription Kit, and thus expressed TCRB transcripts were sequenced. Here the immuneACCESS table is served through TCRdb, limited to in-frame sequences with V and J called. Missing clones are a known gap in these copies; in checked studies unresolved V genes cover under half, and the rest lacks a known reason. The table for this sample lists 900,000 or so clones; roughly 17% of them were counted only once. The top ten clonotypes cover 0.02% to 0.025% of the sample. Sequenced sample: naive CD4+ T cells from blood. The cell subset or site tag for this specimen amounts to: true naive CD4+ T cells. The receptors were sampled from a woman under 30 in good health.

This clone was detected a few times. The V call is TRBV7-8, the J call TRBJ1-2; no firm D call. Germline loops: CDR1 SGHVS, CDR2 FQNEAQ. This CDR3 spans 12 amino acids. Trimming left V 8 bases short and J 2 bases short, with 9 bases between. The CDR3 DNA follows: TGTGCCAGCGCCGGCAGCAACTATGGCTACACCTTC. The encoded protein is CASAGSNYGYTF.

V and J are TRBV7-9 and TRBJ2-3; 7 bases are shared with TRBD2. The V segment lost 4 bases and the J segment 6 bases; nucleotides outside the gene matches: 4. The CDR3 is 13 residues long. Germline CDR1 and CDR2: SEHNR and FQNEAQ (reference sequence). The chain's CDR3 is CASSYREADTQYF. CDR3 DNA sequence: TGTGCCAGCAGCTACCGGGAGGCCGATACGCAGTATTTT.

This clone was seen just once. The CDR3 DNA follows: TGTGCCAGCAGGGGGGCCTTAGGGGACAGGGACATGATGGACACTGAAGCTTTCTTT. Translation gives CASRGALGDRDMMDTEAFF. V usage is TRBV27 and J usage is TRBJ1-1; 9 positions agree with TRBD1. Trimming cost V 6 bases and J 3 bases; bases outside gene matches: 20. Germline CDR1 MNHEY, CDR2 SMNVEV (reference sequence). The CDR3 contains 19 residues.

V usage is TRBV28 and J usage is TRBJ2-7; TRBD2 agrees at 13 bases. CDR1 is MDHEN, CDR2 SYDVKM, per germline. This CDR3 spans 14 amino acids. J gave up 12 bases and V 6 bases, and 11 bases lay outside the gene matches. The chain's CDR3 is CASSPSTSGRSRYF. The CDR3 DNA reads TGTGCCAGCAGCCCATCGACTAGCGGGAGGTCCCGGTACTTC. The full variable domain, completed using reference TRBV28 and TRBJ2-7, is DVKVTQSSRYLVKRTGEKVFLECVQDMDHENMFWYRQDPGLGLRLIYFSYDVKMKEKGDIPEGYSVSREKKERFSLILESASTNQTSMYLCASSPSTSGRSRYFGPGTRLTVT.

V and J are TRBV28 and TRBJ1-1, with TRBD1 matching 7 bases. Trimming cost V 3 bases and J 1 base; bases outside gene matches: 5. Germline V CDR1 and CDR2: MDHEN, SYDVKM. The CDR3 has 15 amino acids. This chain's CDR3 is CASSFGQARNTEAFF. The CDR3 nucleotides read TGTGCCAGCAGTTTCGGACAGGCAAGGAACACTGAAGCTTTCTTT.

The chain is built from TRBV28 and TRBJ2-5, with D perhaps assigned TRBD1 or TRBD2 (6 bases each). The CDR3 covers 17 residues. Germline V gene lookup returns CDR1 MDHEN and CDR2 SYDVKM. V lost 5 bases and J 3 bases, leaving 22 bases between the germline ends. CDR3 DNA: TGTGCCAGCAGTCAACACGGTTGGGGGGCCGCCGAAGAGACCCAGTACTTC. Protein sequence: CASSQHGWGAAEETQYF.

This clone was found a few times. J is TRBJ2-6 and V is TRBV7-9, with D unresolved. The germline V gene encodes CDR1 SEHNR and CDR2 FQNEAQ (reference sequence). Trimming left V 0 bases short and J 3 bases short, with 6 bases between. The CDR3 is made up of 15 amino acids. CDR3 coding DNA: TGTGCCAGCAGCTTAGCCAGAGGTGGGGCCAACGTCCTGACTTTC. Its translation is CASSLARGGANVLTF.

This sequence joins TRBV15 and TRBJ2-3; weak D call: TRBD2 (5 bases). V lost 5 bases and J lost 1, with 16 bases in between. The CDR3 consists of 16 residues. Germline CDR1 is LNHNV and CDR2 is YYDKDF (reference sequence). The CDR3 nucleotides read TGTGCCACCAGCGACGGGCCAACTAGGGGCACAGATACGCAGTATTTT. This gives the protein CATSDGPTRGTDTQYF.

The rearrangement links TRBV15 to TRBJ2-2, with unresolved D. The CDR3 runs to 12 residues. The V end lost 4 bases, the J end lost 6 bases, and 6 bases lay between the germline ends. Per germline, CDR1 LNHNV and CDR2 YYDKDF (reference sequence). The CDR3 DNA reads TGTGCCACCAGCACGGTCCCCGGGGAGCTGTTTTTT. As protein: CATSTVPGELFF.

This clone was counted between two and nine times. The gene calls are TRBV5-1 and TRBJ1-1, with 9 bases fitting TRBD1. This CDR3 is 16 amino acids long. Germline assignment: CDR1 SGHRS and CDR2 YFSETQ. The trim removed 5 bases at V and 1 base at J, leaving 9 bases unmatched. Here the CDR3 DNA reads TGCGCCAGCAGGAGTGGGACAGGGAGGCCGAACACTGAAGCTTTCTTT. Translated, it gives CASRSGTGRPNTEAFF. The variable domain in full, completed from reference TRBV5-1 and TRBJ1-1, reads KAGVTQTPRYLIKTRGQQVTLSCSPISGHRSVSWYQQTPGQGLQFLFEYFSETQRNKGNFPGRFSGRQFSNSRSEMNVSTLELGDSALYLCASRSGTGRPNTEAFFGQGTRLTVV.

The chain recombines TRBV7-2 with TRBJ1-2; weak D call: TRBD1 (5 bases). V was shortened by 5 bases and J by 5 bases, with 18 bases between the two germline ends. Germline CDR1 reads SGHTA; CDR2 reads FQGNSA. CDR3 size: 15 residues. CDR3 sequence (DNA): TGTGCCAGCAGCCTAAACTGGGACTTAGGATATGGCTACACCTTC. This encodes CASSLNWDLGYGYTF.

The genes are TRBV7-9 and TRBJ2-1; maybe TRBD1 (6 bases). The CDR3 runs to 16 residues. Trimming removed 2 bases at V and 4 bases at J, with 15 bases between. Germline CDR1 reads SEHNR; CDR2 reads FQNEAQ (reference sequence). The CDR3 DNA follows: TGTGCCAGCAGCTTATTGGGGACGACAGGATACAATGAGCAGTTCTTC. Protein sequence: CASSLLGTTGYNEQFF. The full variable domain, rest sourced from reference TRBV7-9 and TRBJ2-1, is DTGVSQNPRHKITKRGQNVTFRCDPISEHNRLYWYRQTLGQGPEFLTYFQNEAQLEKSRLLSDRFSAERPKGSFSTLEIQRTEQGDSAMYLCASSLLGTTGYNEQFFGPGTRLTVL.

This clone was counted a few times. This sequence joins TRBV25-1 and TRBJ2-5, with D perhaps assigned TRBD1 or TRBD2 (5 bases each). TRBJ2-7 explains the end of the DNA better; the J call may be wrong. In germline, CDR1 is MGHDK, CDR2 SYGVNS. This CDR3 has 15 residues. CDR3 bases: TGTGCCAGCAGGGGTGCCGGGGCAGCCTCCTACGAGCAGTACTTC. As protein: CASRGAGAASYEQYF.

This clone was found a few times. J is TRBJ2-1 and V is TRBV7-3, with D tentatively TRBD2 (6 bases). CDR1 SGHTA and CDR2 FQGTGA come from the germline V gene. V was cut by 5 bases and J by 10 bases, with 18 bases left in between. The CDR3 sequence is 14 residues long. DNA for the CDR3: TGTGCCAGCAGCCTCAGGGACCGCGGAGGGGAGCAGTTCTTC. It specifies CASSLRDRGGEQFF.

V usage is TRBV20-1 and J usage is TRBJ2-1; D is unclear. Germline V gene data show CDR1 as DFQATT and CDR2 as SNEGSKA (reference sequence). Deletions cut 3 bases from V and 7 bases from J, with 4 bases between. There are 10 residues in the CDR3. CDR3 coding DNA: TGCAGTGCTAGTTGGAATGAGCAGTTCTTC. Translation gives CSASWNEQFF.

This clone was detected only a few times. The V gene is TRBV10-3, the J gene TRBJ2-7; 8 nucleotides line up with TRBD2. The CDR3 has 17 amino acids. With V trimmed by 0 bases and J by 3 bases, 10 bases remained unmatched. Germline V CDR1 and CDR2: ENHRY, SYGVKD. The CDR3: CAISESLTRLAGYEQYF. The DNA of the CDR3 is TGTGCCATCAGTGAGTCCCTAACCCGGCTAGCGGGCTACGAGCAGTACTTC.

Worth noting for this clone: One end of the junction varies from germline; a read error may be responsible. V gene TRBV19 combines with J gene TRBJ2-7; D remains unclear. Per germline, CDR1 LNHDA and CDR2 SQIVND (reference sequence). This CDR3 region has 14 residues. The CDR3 loop reads CASSMQAGSHEQYF. DNA of the CDR3: TGTGCCAGTAGTATGCAAGCCGGCTCCCACGAGCAGTACTTC.

The gene calls are TRBV29-1 and TRBJ2-5; TRBD2 matches 15 bases. Germline CDR1 reads SQVTM; CDR2 reads ANQGSEA. The J segment lost 4 bases and the V segment lost 7 bases, leaving 4 bases of the junction unmatched. The CDR3 is 14 amino acids. The CDR3 here is CSGSGLAGGETQYF. DNA for the CDR3: TGCAGCGGTTCGGGACTAGCGGGAGGAGAGACCCAGTACTTC.

V is TRBV9 and J is TRBJ2-1; 8 nucleotides agree with TRBD2. This CDR3 spans 16 amino acids. The ends lost 0 bases at V and 4 bases at J; junction bases unmatched: 6. Germline values: CDR1 SGDLS, CDR2 YYNGEE. Here the CDR3 DNA reads TGTGCCAGCAGCGTAGACCCGACTAGCGTGTACAATGAGCAGTTCTTC. Translation: CASSVDPTSVYNEQFF.

This clone came up a few times. The rearrangement uses TRBV28 and TRBJ1-2; TRBD1 might be the D (6 bases). The ends were cut back, 6 bases at V and 8 bases at J, with 16 bases in the middle. CDR1 is MDHEN and CDR2 is SYDVKM in the germline V gene. The CDR3 is 13 amino acids. CDR3 coding DNA: TGTGCCAGCAGCTCTCATACAGGGTACGGCTACACCTTC. Translating gives CASSSHTGYGYTF.

This clone was seen more than once but under ten times. This chain uses TRBV5-4 with TRBJ2-5; 8 bases fit TRBD2. Germline V lookup: CDR1 SGHNT, CDR2 YYREEE (reference sequence). The CDR3 is 15 residues long. V lost 4 bases to trimming and J lost 3 bases; unmatched junction nucleotides: 8. Here the CDR3 DNA reads TGTGCCAGCAGCATACCCGGGACTAGGGAAGAGACCCAGTACTTC. Protein sequence: CASSIPGTREETQYF.

This chain links TRBV15 with TRBJ1-1; the D gene is possibly TRBD1 (6 bases). The length of the CDR3 is 15 residues. CDR1 LNHNV and CDR2 YYDKDF come from the germline V gene (reference sequence). Trimming pared 2 bases from V and 0 bases from J, leaving 10 bases between. CDR3 nucleotides: TGTGCCACCAGCAGACAGAGGGGGATGAACACTGAAGCTTTCTTT. This codes for CATSRQRGMNTEAFF.

This clone turned up a few times. The chain employs TRBV21-1 and TRBJ2-1; TRBD2 was called by the table and not checked on the DNA. TRBV21-1 is noted as a pseudogene. The CDR3 sequence is 16 residues long. Here the CDR3 reads CASSQGGSGGYNEQFF. Here the CDR3 DNA reads TGTGCCAGCAGCCAGGGAGGTAGCGGAGGGTACAATGAGCAGTTCTTC.

The sample holds a few counts of this clone. The rearrangement joins TRBV19 to TRBJ2-5, with 8 bases lining up with TRBD2. V lost 5 bases to trimming and J lost 0 bases; unmatched junction nucleotides: 5. Germline loops: CDR1 LNHDA, CDR2 SQIVND (reference sequence). The CDR3 covers 15 residues. CDR3 loop: CASSSGLVYQETQYF. CDR3 DNA sequence: TGTGCCAGTAGTTCGGGACTAGTGTACCAAGAGACCCAGTACTTC.

The chain uses TRBV7-9 and TRBJ1-4; weak D call: TRBD1 (5 bases). Germline values: CDR1 SEHNR, CDR2 FQNEAQ (reference sequence). This CDR3 region has 16 residues. V was pared by 4 bases and J by 2 bases, with 14 bases between. The CDR3 DNA is TGTGCCAGCAGCTCCAGGGCGGGAGGGACTAATGAAAAACTGTTTTTT. Its translation is CASSSRAGGTNEKLFF.

Only a few counts were recorded for this clone. The V gene is TRBV7-2, the J gene TRBJ1-1; D is unclear. The CDR3 contains 13 residues. Per germline, CDR1 SGHTA and CDR2 FQGNSA. Between the trimmed V and J ends, which lost 4 bases and 6 bases, there was a span of 12 bases. The CDR3: CASSYPGKPEAFF. DNA for the CDR3: TGTGCCAGCAGCTACCCAGGCAAACCTGAAGCTTTCTTT.

This clone was detected only a few times. This chain uses TRBV4-3 with TRBJ2-3, with a possible D match to TRBD2 (6 bases). The CDR3 sequence is 15 residues long. Germline V lookup: CDR1 LGHNA, CDR2 YSLEER. Deletions cut 2 bases from V and 4 bases from J, with 13 bases between. The CDR3 region is CASSQNVGGADTQYF. DNA for the CDR3: TGCGCCAGCAGCCAAAATGTTGGCGGGGCAGATACGCAGTATTTT.

This clone was found once. The chain recombines TRBV5-6 with TRBJ2-7; 8 bases line up with TRBD1. This CDR3 comprises 15 residues. CDR1 is SGHDT and CDR2 is YYEEEE in the germline V gene. V dropped 4 bases and J dropped 2; count of bases not matched to a gene: 8. CDR3 amino acids: CASSSRPTGAYEQYF. The CDR3 region has the DNA TGTGCCAGCAGCAGCCGCCCGACAGGGGCCTACGAGCAGTACTTC.

This sequence joins TRBV5-1 and TRBJ2-5, with unresolved D. Per the germline V gene, CDR1 is SGHRS and CDR2 is YFSETQ. V lost 2 bases, J lost 5 bases, and 10 bases lay in between. The CDR3 loop spans 13 amino acids. The CDR3 protein is CASSFETRETQYF. The CDR3 DNA is TGCGCCAGCAGCTTCGAGACAAGGGAGACCCAGTACTTC. The full variable domain, its missing parts supplied by reference TRBV5-1 and TRBJ2-5, is KAGVTQTPRYLIKTRGQQVTLSCSPISGHRSVSWYQQTPGQGLQFLFEYFSETQRNKGNFPGRFSGRQFSNSRSEMNVSTLELGDSALYLCASSFETRETQYFGPGTRLLVL.

This clone was seen a handful of times. This chain links TRBV9 with TRBJ2-4; 8 bases map to TRBD1. CDR3 length equals 13 residues. V was clipped by 7 bases and J by 6 bases; unmatched bases: 6. CDR1 is SGDLS and CDR2 is YYNGEE in the germline V gene. CDR3 bases: TGTGCCAGCGCAACAGGACAGGGAAACATTCAGTACTTC. Its protein is CASATGQGNIQYF.